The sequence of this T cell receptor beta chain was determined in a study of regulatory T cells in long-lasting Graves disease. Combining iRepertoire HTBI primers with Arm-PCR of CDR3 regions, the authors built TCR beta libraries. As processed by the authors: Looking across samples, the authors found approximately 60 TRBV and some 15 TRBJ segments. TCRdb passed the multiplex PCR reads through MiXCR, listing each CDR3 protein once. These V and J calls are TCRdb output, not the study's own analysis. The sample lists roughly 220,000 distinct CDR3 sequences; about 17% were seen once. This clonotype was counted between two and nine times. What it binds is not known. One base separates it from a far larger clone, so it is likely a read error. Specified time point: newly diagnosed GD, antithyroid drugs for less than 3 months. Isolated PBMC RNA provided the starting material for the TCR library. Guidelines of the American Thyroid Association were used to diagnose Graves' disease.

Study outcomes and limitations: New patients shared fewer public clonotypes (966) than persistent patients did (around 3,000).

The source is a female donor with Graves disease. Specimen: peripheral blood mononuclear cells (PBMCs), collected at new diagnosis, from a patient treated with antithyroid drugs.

The CDR3 DNA reads as TGTGCCAGCAGTGAACCGGGGGGAATTGGCATTGGGGAGACCCAGTACTTC. Amino acid sequence: CASSEPGGIGIGETQYF. This rearrangement joins TRBV27 to TRBJ2-5; TRBD2 agrees at 7 bases. The length of the CDR3 is 17 residues. Germline CDR1 MNHEY, CDR2 SMNVEV (reference sequence). V trimming: 5 bases; J trimming: 5 bases; junction bases outside the gene matches: 17.